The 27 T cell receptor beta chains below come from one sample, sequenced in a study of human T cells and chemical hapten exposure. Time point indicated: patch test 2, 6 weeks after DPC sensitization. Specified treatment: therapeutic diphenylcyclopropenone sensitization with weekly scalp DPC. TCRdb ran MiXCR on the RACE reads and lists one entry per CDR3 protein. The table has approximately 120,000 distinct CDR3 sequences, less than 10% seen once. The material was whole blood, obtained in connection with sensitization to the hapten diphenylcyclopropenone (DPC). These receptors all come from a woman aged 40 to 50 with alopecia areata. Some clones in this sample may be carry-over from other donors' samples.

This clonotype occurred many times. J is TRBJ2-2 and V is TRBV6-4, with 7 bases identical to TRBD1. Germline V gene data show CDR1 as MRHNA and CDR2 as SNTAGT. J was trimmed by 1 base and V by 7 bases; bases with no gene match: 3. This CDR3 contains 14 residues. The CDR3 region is CASKRQGNTGELFF. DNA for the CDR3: TGTGCCAGCAAGAGACAGGGGAACACCGGGGAGCTGTTTTTT.

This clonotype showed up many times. The CDR3 sequence is CASTGTYTEAFF. Here the CDR3 DNA reads TGTGCCAGTACAGGAACGTACACTGAAGCTTTCTTT. The chain uses TRBV19 and TRBJ1-1; D is unclear. With 7 bases removed from V and 3 bases from J, the gap between germline ends came to 9 bases. The CDR3 extends over 12 amino acids. Germline CDR1 and CDR2: LNHDA and SQIVND (reference sequence).

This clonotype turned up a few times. For the CDR3, the DNA is TGTGCCAGCAGCAAAGAAGGAGGGCGAGAACATGAGCAGTTCTTC. Translating it yields CASSKEGGREHEQFF. The V call is TRBV21-1, the J call TRBJ2-1; the table's D call, TRBD2, has no DNA check behind it. TRBV21-1 represents a pseudogene. This CDR3 contains 15 residues.

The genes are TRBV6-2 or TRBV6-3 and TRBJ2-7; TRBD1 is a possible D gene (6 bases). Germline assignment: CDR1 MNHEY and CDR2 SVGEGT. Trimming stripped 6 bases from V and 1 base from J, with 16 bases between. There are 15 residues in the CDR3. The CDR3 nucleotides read TGTGCCAGCAGCCCACTCGGTCAGGGGTCCTACGAGCAGTACTTC. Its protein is CASSPLGQGSYEQYF.

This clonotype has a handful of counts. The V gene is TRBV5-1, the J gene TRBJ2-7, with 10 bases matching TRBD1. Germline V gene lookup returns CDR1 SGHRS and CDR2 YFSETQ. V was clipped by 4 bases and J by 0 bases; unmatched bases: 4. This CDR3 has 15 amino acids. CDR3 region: CASSLRTGGSYEQYF. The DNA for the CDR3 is TGCGCCAGCAGCCTCAGGACAGGGGGCTCCTACGAGCAGTACTTC.

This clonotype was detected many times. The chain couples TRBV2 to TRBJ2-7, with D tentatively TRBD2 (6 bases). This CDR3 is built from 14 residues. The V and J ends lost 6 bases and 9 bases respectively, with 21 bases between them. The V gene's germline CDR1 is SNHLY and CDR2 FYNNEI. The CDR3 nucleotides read TGTGCCAGCAGAATTCGGCTTACAGGAGGGATGCAGTACTTC. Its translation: CASRIRLTGGMQYF.

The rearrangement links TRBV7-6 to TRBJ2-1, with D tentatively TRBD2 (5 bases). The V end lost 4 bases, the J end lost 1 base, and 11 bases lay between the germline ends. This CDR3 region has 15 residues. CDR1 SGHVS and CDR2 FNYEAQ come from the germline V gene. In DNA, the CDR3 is TGTGCCAGCAGCTACGAGGGCGGGTCCTACAATGAGCAGTTCTTC. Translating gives CASSYEGGSYNEQFF.

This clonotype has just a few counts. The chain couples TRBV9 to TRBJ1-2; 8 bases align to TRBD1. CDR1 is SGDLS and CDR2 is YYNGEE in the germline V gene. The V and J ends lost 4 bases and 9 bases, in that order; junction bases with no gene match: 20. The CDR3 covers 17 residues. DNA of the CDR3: TGTGCCAGCAGCCCCCAAGGTGAGACCCGGACAGGGTGGCGCTACACCTTC. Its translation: CASSPQGETRTGWRYTF.

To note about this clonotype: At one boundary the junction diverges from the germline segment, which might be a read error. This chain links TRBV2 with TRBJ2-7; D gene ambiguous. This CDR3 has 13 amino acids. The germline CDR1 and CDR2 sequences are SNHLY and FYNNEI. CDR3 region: CASSKTPPVDLNF. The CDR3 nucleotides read TGTGCCAGCAGTAAAACCCCCCCAGTCGACTTAAACTTC.

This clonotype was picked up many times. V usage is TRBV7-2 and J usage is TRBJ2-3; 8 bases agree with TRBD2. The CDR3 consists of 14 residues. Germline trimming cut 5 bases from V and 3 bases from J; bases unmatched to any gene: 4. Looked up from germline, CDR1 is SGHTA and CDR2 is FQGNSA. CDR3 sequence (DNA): TGTGCCAGCAGCCGCGGGGGGTCGACAGATACGCAGTATTTT. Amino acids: CASSRGGSTDTQYF.

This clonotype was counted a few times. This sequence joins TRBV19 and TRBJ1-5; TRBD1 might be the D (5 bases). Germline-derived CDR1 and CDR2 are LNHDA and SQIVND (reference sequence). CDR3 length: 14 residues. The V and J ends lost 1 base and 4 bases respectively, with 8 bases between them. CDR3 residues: CASSIGQYNQPQHF. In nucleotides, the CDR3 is TGTGCCAGTAGTATAGGACAGTATAATCAGCCCCAGCATTTT.

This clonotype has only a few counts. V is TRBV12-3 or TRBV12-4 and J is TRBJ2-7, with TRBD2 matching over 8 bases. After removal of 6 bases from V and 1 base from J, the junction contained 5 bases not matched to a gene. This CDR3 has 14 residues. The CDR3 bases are TGTGCCAGCAGCCCCAGACTAGCGTCCTACGAGCAGTACTTC. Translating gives CASSPRLASYEQYF.

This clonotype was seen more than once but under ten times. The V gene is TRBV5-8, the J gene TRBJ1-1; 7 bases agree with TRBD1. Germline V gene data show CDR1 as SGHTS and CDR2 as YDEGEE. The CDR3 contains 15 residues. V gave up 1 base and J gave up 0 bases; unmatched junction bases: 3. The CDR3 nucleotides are TGTGCCAGCAGCTTGCTTACAGGGGTGAACACTGAAGCTTTCTTT. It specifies CASSLLTGVNTEAFF. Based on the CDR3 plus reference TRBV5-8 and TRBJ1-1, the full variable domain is EAGVTQSPTHLIKTRGQQATLRCSPISGHTSVYWYQQALGLGLQFLLWYDEGEERNRGNFPPRFSGRQFPNYSSELNVNALELEDSALYLCASSLLTGVNTEAFFGQGTRLTVV.

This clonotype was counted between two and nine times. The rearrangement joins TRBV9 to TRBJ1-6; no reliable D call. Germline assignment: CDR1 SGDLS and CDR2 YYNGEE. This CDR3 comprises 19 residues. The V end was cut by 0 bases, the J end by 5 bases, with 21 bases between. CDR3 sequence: CASSVVPPRRVRNNSPLHF. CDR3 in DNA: TGTGCCAGCAGCGTAGTCCCGCCTCGACGGGTAAGGAATAATTCACCCCTCCACTTT.

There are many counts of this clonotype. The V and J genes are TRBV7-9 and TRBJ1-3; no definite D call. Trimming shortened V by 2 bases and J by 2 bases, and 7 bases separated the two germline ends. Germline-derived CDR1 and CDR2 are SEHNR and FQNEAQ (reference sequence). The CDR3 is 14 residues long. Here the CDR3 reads CASSLWVAGNTIYF. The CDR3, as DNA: TGTGCCAGCAGCTTATGGGTGGCTGGAAACACCATATATTTT.

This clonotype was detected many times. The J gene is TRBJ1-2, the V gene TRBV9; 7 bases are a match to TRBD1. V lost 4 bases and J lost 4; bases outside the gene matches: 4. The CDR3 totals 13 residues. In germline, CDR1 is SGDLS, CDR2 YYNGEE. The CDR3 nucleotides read TGTGCCAGCAGCCCGCAGGGGGGCTATGGCTACACCTTC. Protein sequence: CASSPQGGYGYTF.

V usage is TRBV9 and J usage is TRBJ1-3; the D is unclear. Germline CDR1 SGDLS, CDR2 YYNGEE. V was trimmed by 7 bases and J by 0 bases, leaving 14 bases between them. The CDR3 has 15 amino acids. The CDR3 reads CASSRGGNSGNTIYF. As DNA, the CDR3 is TGTGCCAGCTCTCGTGGCGGAAACTCTGGAAACACCATATATTTT.

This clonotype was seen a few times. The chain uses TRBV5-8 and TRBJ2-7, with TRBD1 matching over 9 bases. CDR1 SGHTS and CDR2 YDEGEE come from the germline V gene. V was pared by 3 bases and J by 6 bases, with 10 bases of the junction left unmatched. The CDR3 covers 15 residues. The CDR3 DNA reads TGTGCCAGCAGCTCTGGACGGACAGGGGAGGGCGAGCAGTACTTC. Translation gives CASSSGRTGEGEQYF.

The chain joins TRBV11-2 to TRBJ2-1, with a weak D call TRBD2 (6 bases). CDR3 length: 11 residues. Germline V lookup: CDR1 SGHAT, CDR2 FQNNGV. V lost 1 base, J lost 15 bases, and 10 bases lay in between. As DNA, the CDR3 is TGTGCCAGCAGCTTAGGGCAGGAGGGGTTCTTC. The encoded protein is CASSLGQEGFF.

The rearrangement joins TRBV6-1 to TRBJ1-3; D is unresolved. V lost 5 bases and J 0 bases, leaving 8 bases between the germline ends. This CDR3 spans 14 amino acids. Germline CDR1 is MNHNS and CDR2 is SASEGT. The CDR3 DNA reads TGTGCCAGCAGTCAGGCCCACTCTGGAAACACCATATATTTT. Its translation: CASSQAHSGNTIYF.

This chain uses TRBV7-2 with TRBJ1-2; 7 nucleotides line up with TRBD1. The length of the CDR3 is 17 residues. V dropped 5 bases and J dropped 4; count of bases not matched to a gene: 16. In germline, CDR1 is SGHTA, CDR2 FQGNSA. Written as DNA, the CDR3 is TGTGCCAGCAGCCTAAGCCTGCAACAGGGGACGCCCTATGGCTACACCTTC. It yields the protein CASSLSLQQGTPYGYTF.

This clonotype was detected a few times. CDR3 protein: CASSLGVLANYQETQYF. The CDR3 DNA follows: TGTGCCAGCAGCTTAGGAGTATTAGCCAACTACCAAGAGACCCAGTACTTC. V is TRBV11-2 and J is TRBJ2-5; D call uncertain. Germline lookup yields CDR1 SGHAT and CDR2 FQNNGV. The CDR3 spans 17 residues. Trimming left V 1 base short and J 0 bases short, with 15 bases between.

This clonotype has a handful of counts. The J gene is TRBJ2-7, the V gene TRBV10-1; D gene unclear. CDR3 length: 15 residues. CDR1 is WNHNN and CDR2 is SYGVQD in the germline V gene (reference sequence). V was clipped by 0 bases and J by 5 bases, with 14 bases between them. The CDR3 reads CASSESGQFRDEQYF. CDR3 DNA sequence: TGCGCCAGCAGTGAGTCCGGGCAGTTTCGGGACGAGCAGTACTTC.

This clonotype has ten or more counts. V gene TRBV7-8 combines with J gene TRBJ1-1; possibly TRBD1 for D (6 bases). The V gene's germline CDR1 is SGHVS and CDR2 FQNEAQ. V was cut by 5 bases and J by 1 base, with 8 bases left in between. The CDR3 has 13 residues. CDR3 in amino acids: CASSRDKNTEAFF. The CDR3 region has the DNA TGTGCCAGCAGCCGGGACAAGAACACTGAAGCTTTCTTT.

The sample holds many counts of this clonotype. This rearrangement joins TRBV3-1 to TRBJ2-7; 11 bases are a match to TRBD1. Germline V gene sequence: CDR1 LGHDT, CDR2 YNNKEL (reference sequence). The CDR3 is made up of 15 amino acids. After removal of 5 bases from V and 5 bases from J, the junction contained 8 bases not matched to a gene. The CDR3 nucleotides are TGTGCCAGCAGCTACCCGGGACAGGGGGACCACGAGCAGTACTTC. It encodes CASSYPGQGDHEQYF.

This CDR3 is CASSESWQETQYF. CDR3 DNA: TGTGCCAGCTCCGAGTCCTGGCAAGAGACCCAGTACTTC. This chain uses TRBV18 with TRBJ2-5; D ambiguous. CDR3 length equals 13 residues. Trimming took 6 bases from V and 2 from J, leaving 10 bases between them. Germline V gene lookup returns CDR1 KGHSH and CDR2 LQKENI. The variable domain in full, completed from reference TRBV18 and TRBJ2-5, reads NAGVMQNPRHLVRRRGQEARLRCSPMKGHSHVYWYRQLPEEGLKFMVYLQKENIIDESGMPKERFSAEFPKEGPSILRIQQVVRGDSAAYFCASSESWQETQYFGPGTRLLVL.

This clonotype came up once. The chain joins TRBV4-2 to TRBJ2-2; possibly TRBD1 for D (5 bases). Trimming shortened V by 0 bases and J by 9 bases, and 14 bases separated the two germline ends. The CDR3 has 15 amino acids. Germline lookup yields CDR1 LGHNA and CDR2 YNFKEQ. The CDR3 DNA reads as TGTGCCAGCAGCCAAGAGGACCAGGGCCCGAGGGAGCTGTTTTTT. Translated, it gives CASSQEDQGPRELFF.